This T cell receptor beta chain was profiled in a study of OX40 agonist ivuxolimab in advanced cancers. Study-wide points: Clonal expansion among partial responders at 0.1-3.0 mg/kg ranked near the lowest. CD4+ T cells averaged fewer expanded clones than CD8+ T cells. Antigen specificity was not determined for the expanded peripheral T cells.

Assay: immunoSEQ multiplex PCR; the TCRdb copy retains only in-frame clones and omits some. The sample includes tens of thousands of clones, around nine tenths of them seen just once. From germline, CDR1 is WNHNN and CDR2 SYGVQD (reference sequence). The CDR3 is made up of 17 amino acids. Trimming took 1 base from V and 5 from J; bases not matched to a gene: 8. A word on this clone: Its antigen is unknown.

The TCR originated in an adult with an advanced solid tumor such as melanoma, head and neck, liver or kidney cancer. The rearrangement uses TRBV10-1 and TRBJ2-2; the match to TRBD1 covers 9 bases. The input for sequencing was CD4+ or CD8+ T cells sorted from blood, taken in a trial of the OX40 agonist ivuxolimab. Here the CDR3 reads CASSEFTGGLETGELFF. The CDR3 DNA reads as TGCGCCAGCAGTGAGTTCACAGGGGGCTTGGAGACCGGGGAGCTGTTTTTT.